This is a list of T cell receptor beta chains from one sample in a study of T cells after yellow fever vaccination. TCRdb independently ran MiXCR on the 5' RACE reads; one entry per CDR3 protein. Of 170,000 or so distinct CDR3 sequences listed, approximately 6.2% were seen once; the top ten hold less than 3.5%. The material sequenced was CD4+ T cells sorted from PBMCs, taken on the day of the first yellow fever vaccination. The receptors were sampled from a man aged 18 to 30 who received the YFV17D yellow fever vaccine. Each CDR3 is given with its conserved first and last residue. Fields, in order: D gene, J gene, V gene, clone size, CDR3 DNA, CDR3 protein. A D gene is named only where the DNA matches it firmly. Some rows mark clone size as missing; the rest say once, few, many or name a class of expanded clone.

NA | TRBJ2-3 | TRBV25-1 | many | TGTGCCAGCAGTGAATATCGGGCCGCAGATACGCAGTATTTT | CASSEYRAADTQYF
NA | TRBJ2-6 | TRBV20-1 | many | TGCAGTGCTAGTAGGGAAGGTGGGGCCAACGTCCTGACTTTC | CSASREGGANVLTF
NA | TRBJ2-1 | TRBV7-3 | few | TGTGCCAGCAGCAAAACTTCCCGCAATGAGCAGTTCTTC | CASSKTSRNEQFF
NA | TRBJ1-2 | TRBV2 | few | TGTGCCAGCAGGACTTCAGGGCCTTATGGCTACACCTTC | CASRTSGPYGYTF
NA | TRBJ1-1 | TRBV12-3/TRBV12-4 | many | TGTGCCACCAGTCGAAGAGTGGGAGGGAACACTGAAGCTTTCTTT | CATSRRVGGNTEAFF
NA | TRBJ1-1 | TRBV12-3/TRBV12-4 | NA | TGTGCCAGCAGTTGGCAGGAGAGCACTGAAGCTTTCTTT | CASSWQESTEAFF
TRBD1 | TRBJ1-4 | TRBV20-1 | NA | TGCAGTTCAACCCCCGACCGGACAGGGGTGGATGAAAAACTGTTTTTT | CSSTPDRTGVDEKLFF
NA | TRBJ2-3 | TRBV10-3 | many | TGTGCCATCAGTGAGCAGGCAGATACGCAGTATTTT | CAISEQADTQYF
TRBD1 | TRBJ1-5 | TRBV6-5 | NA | TGTGCCAGCAGTTACTCGGGGACAGGGAGCCATCAGCCCCAGCATTTT | CASSYSGTGSHQPQHF
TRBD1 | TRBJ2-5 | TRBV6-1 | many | TGTGCCAGCAGGGCGAGGGGGCCTGAGACCCAGTACTTC | CASRARGPETQYF
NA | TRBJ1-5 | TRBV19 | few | TGTGCCAGTAGAGGAGGCAGGGGTGAGGGGAATGGCAATCAGCCCCAGCATTTT | CASRGGRGEGNGNQPQHF
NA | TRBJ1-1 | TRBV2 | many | TGTGCCAGCAATCGAAGCTTAAGGGAATCGAACACTGAAGCTTTCTTT | CASNRSLRESNTEAFF